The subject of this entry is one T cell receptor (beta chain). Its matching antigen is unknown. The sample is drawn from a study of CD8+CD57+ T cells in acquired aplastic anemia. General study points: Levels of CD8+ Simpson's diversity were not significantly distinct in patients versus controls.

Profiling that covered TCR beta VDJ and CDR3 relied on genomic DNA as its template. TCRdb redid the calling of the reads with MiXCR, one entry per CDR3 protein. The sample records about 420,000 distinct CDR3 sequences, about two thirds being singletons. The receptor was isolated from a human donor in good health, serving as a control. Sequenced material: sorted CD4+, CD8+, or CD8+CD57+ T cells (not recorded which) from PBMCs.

DNA of the CDR3: TGCGCCAGCAGCTTACGGGACAATCTGGAAGATACGCAGTATTTT. Translating gives CASSLRDNLEDTQYF. The chain joins TRBV5-1 to TRBJ2-3; tentative D call: TRBD1 (6 bases). Germline V gene data show CDR1 as SGHRS and CDR2 as YFSETQ. Trimming cost V 2 bases and J 5 bases, with 15 bases left between them. The CDR3 spans 15 residues. The whole variable domain, remainder taken from reference TRBV5-1 and TRBJ2-3, is KAGVTQTPRYLIKTRGQQVTLSCSPISGHRSVSWYQQTPGQGLQFLFEYFSETQRNKGNFPGRFSGRQFSNSRSEMNVSTLELGDSALYLCASSLRDNLEDTQYFGPGTRLTVL.